One TCR beta chain is described in this entry. There are 14 residues in the CDR3. The V segment lost 5 bases and the J segment 5 bases; nucleotides outside the gene matches: 4. The V gene's germline CDR1 is MDHEN and CDR2 SYDVKM. This sample was taken from a study of shared clonotypes between healthy human individuals. The assay was immunoSEQ multiplex PCR, and TCRdb's table has in-frame clones only and misses some. The profile covers about 1.5 million clones, with 98% appearing a single time and approximately 0.44% taken by the ten largest. The TCR was taken from a man under 40 in good health. This sequence joins TRBV28 and TRBJ2-2, with 8 bases lining up with TRBD1. Sequencing was performed on naive CD4+ T cells sorted from blood. Subset here: CD45RA+ positively selected. The CDR3 is CASSDRGYTGELFF. The CDR3 DNA follows: TGTGCCAGCAGTGACAGGGGTTATACCGGGGAGCTGTTTTTT.